This paragraph covers one T cell receptor (beta chain) sequence. V was clipped by 0 bases and J by 5 bases, with 7 bases between them. The CDR3 extends over 14 amino acids. The V gene's germline CDR1 is LGHNA and CDR2 YSLEER. TCRdb re-derived calls from the RT-PCR reads in MiXCR, one entry per CDR3 protein. Of approximately 720,000 distinct CDR3 sequences in the sample, 12% to 15% were seen once. The sample comprised memory CD4+ T cells from blood. The genes are TRBV4-3 and TRBJ2-2; no definite D call. The sequence came from a female donor in good health, serving as a healthy control. The DNA for the CDR3 is TGCGCCAGCAGCCAAGACCAGGTTACCGGGGAGCTGTTTTTT. This encodes CASSQDQVTGELFF.